The clone carrying this TCR beta chain has only a few counts. Its antigen is not known. The CDR3 runs 20 residues. CDR1 is SEHNR and CDR2 is FQNEAQ in the germline V gene (reference sequence). V was clipped by 4 bases and J by 0 bases; unmatched bases: 13. The data derive from a study of T cell repertoires in cytomegalovirus infection. Study in general: Both CMV infection and a matching HLA type were indicated by public TCR beta signatures. The study, taken as a whole, reports: Within the response measured ex vivo, HLA-C-restricted CMV-specific TCR beta clonotypes were dominant.

A single record per CDR3 protein comes from TCRdb applying MiXCR to the reads. The top ten clones hold about 10% of a sample with roughly 140,000 distinct CDR3 sequences, 23% of them seen once. V usage is TRBV7-9 and J usage is TRBJ2-1, with 12 bases aligning to TRBD2. Sequenced material: PBMCs. This clonotype was obtained from a human donor in good health (CMV status not recorded). Some clones in this sample may be carry-over from other donors' samples. The CDR3 DNA reads as TGTGCCAGCAGCTCGAAGGGACTAGCGGGTTTCCTAAGCTCCTACAATGAGCAGTTCTTC. Protein sequence: CASSSKGLAGFLSSYNEQFF.